Reported below is one T cell receptor (beta chain). Antigen unknown. Exposure to brentuximab vedotin varied, and each patient had relapsed following autologous stem cell transplantation. The germline V gene encodes CDR1 MNHEY and CDR2 SMNVEV (reference sequence). The CDR3 extends over 13 amino acids. Trimming stripped 6 bases from V and 5 bases from J, with 13 bases between. Generated by immunoSEQ multiplex PCR, the TCRdb table keeps only in-frame clones and is missing some. The sample has about 90,000 clones; roughly nine tenths are singletons. These data originate in a study of PD-1 blockade in classical Hodgkin lymphoma. At the level of the study: Patients got intravenous nivolumab 3 mg/kg every 2 weeks. Study conclusions and caveats: Initiation of nivolumab under 1 year after ASCT led to exclusion of patients.

The clonotype was recovered from a human donor with classical Hodgkin lymphoma. The J gene is TRBJ2-5, the V gene TRBV27; possible D gene TRBD1, 7 bases. Sample: peripheral blood mononuclear cells (PBMCs), taken before the second cycle of nivolumab. CDR3 in DNA: TGTGCCAGCAGGCAGGGGGGACGCGAGACCCAGTACTTC. It yields the protein CASRQGGRETQYF.